This T cell receptor beta chain was retrieved from a study of T cell changes during pregnancy in multiple sclerosis. This clone was detected once. Here immunoSEQ multiplex PCR was the method, and the copy in TCRdb shows in-frame clones only, minus some. The data show about 110,000 clones, with under 95% seen just once and less than 2% held by the top ten. CDR3 length: 18 amino acids. Trimming cost V 4 bases and J 0 bases, with 19 bases left between them. Germline CDR1 reads SGDLS; CDR2 reads YYNGEE. Specimen: peripheral blood, collected after pregnancy. This chain joins TRBV9 and TRBJ1-4, with D tentatively TRBD1 (6 bases). This TCR was sampled from a female donor with multiple sclerosis, enrolled in a pregnancy study. CDR3 in DNA: TGTGCCAGCAGCACCGGCGGGGGGGGGCGCCCAACTAATGAAAAACTGTTTTTT. Its translation is CASSTGGGGRPTNEKLFF.